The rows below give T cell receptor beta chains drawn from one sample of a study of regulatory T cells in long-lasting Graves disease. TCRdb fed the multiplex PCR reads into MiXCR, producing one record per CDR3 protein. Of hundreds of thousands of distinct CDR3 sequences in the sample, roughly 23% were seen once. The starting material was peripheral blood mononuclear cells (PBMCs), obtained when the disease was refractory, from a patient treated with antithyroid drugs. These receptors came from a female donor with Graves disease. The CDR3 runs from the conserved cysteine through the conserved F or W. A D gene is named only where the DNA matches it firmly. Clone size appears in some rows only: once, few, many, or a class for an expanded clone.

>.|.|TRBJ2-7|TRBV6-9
CASSYIDEQYF
TGTGCCAGCAGTTATATTGACGAGCAGTACTTC
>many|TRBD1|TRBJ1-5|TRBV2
CASRPPTGAKGNQPQHF
TGTGCCAGCAGACCCCCTACAGGGGCAAAAGGCAATCAGCCCCAGCATTTT
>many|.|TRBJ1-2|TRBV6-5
CASSYSQGPGRGYTF
TGTGCCAGCAGTTACTCGCAGGGGCCCGGCCGGGGCTACACCTTC
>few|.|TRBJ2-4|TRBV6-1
CASSYYRVGANIQYF
TGTGCCAGCAGCTATTACAGGGTTGGAGCGAACATTCAGTACTTC
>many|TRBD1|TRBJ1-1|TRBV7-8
CASSPQGQGELAFF
TGTGCCAGCAGCCCCCAGGGACAGGGGGAACTAGCTTTCTTT
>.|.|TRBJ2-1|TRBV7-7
CASSLEHGGEQFF
TGTGCTAGCAGCTTAGAGCACGGCGGTGAGCAGTTCTTC
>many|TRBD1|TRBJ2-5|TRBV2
CASSQTTTGGGETQYF
TGTGCCAGCAGTCAAACGACGACAGGGGGCGGGGAGACCCAGTACTTC
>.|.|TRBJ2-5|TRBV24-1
CATSAGIARDRETQYF
TGTGCCACCAGTGCCGGGATAGCGAGAGACCGGGAGACCCAGTACTTC
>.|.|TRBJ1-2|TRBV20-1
CSALQGANYGYTF
TGCAGTGCTTTACAGGGAGCTAACTATGGCTACACCTTC
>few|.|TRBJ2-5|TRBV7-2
CASSLGAGVWETQYF
TGTGCCAGCAGCTTAGGGGCCGGGGTGTGGGAGACCCAGTACTTC
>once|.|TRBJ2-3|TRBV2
CASSSTGRTSTDTQYF
TGTGCCAGCAGTTCAACGGGACGGACTAGCACAGATACGCAGTATTTT
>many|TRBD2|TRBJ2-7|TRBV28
CASSLWASGRNYEQYF
TGTGCCAGCAGTTTATGGGCTAGCGGGAGAAACTACGAGCAGTACTTC
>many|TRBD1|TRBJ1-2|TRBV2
CASTLQGQGAGYTF
TGTGCCAGCACCCTGCAGGGACAGGGTGCTGGCTACACCTTC
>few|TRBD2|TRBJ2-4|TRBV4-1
CASSELAGGLQGPKNIQYF
TGCGCCAGCAGCGAACTAGCGGGGGGGCTGCAAGGTCCCAAAAACATTCAGTACTTC
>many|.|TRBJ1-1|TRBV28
CANRPSRQIHHKVNTEAFF
TGTGCCAATCGCCCTTCCCGACAGATCCACCACAAGGTGAACACTGAAGCTTTCTTT
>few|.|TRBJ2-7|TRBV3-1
CASSETDPSYEQYF
TGTGCCAGCAGCGAGACAGACCCATCCTACGAGCAGTACTTC